Presented here are 19 T cell receptor beta chains from one specimen sequenced in a study of regulatory T cells in long-lasting Graves disease. The time point here: newly diagnosed GD, antithyroid drugs for less than 3 months. Preparation of the TCR library used RNA extracted from PBMCs. Combining iRepertoire HTBI primers with Arm-PCR of CDR3 regions, the authors built TCR beta libraries. From the multiplex PCR reads, TCRdb called clonotypes with MiXCR, one entry per CDR3 protein. Here the sample spans 400,000 to 550,000 distinct CDR3 sequences, less than 20% being singletons. The sample was also reused in another study, on T cells in Graves' hyperthyroidism and ophthalmopathy.

Sequenced here: peripheral blood mononuclear cells (PBMCs), sampled at new diagnosis, from a patient treated with antithyroid drugs. These receptors originate from a woman under 30 with Graves disease.

This clonotype was seen ten or more times. The gene calls are TRBV2 and TRBJ2-7; maybe TRBD1 (5 bases). In germline, CDR1 is SNHLY, CDR2 FYNNEI. V was shortened by 3 bases and J by 4 bases, with 10 bases between the two germline ends. The CDR3 has 13 amino acids. The CDR3 is CASSDQGGYEQYF. The CDR3, as DNA: TGTGCCAGCAGTGACCAGGGTGGGTACGAGCAGTACTTC.

The chain is built from TRBV15 and TRBJ2-3, with D perhaps assigned TRBD1 or TRBD2 (5 bases each). Germline-derived CDR1 and CDR2 are LNHNV and YYDKDF (reference sequence). The CDR3 covers 14 residues. V dropped 6 bases and J dropped 6 bases, with 16 bases sitting between them. The chain's CDR3 is CATRLGSEGDTQYF. For the CDR3, the DNA is TGTGCCACCAGGCTGGGGAGCGAGGGGGATACGCAGTATTTT.

The table lists this clonotype with many counts. The chain uses TRBV13 and TRBJ2-1; D is unclear. Germline loops: CDR1 PRHDT, CDR2 FYEKMQ (reference sequence). The germline V and J ends were trimmed by 5 bases and 8 bases, with 13 bases remaining between them. The CDR3 consists of 13 residues. CDR3 residues: CASSQDRVDEQFF. The CDR3 DNA reads as TGTGCCAGCAGCCAGGACCGGGTCGATGAGCAGTTCTTC. Complete variable domain (other parts from reference TRBV13 and TRBJ2-1): AAGVIQSPRHLIKEKRETATLKCYPIPRHDTVYWYQQGPGQDPQFLISFYEKMQSDKGSIPDRFSAQQFSDYHSELNMSSLELGDSALYFCASSQDRVDEQFFGPGTRLTVL.

This clonotype was seen a few times. The V call is TRBV29-1, the J call TRBJ1-2; D not certain. Between the trimmed V and J ends, which lost 7 bases and 5 bases, there was a span of 11 bases. Germline values: CDR1 SQVTM, CDR2 ANQGSEA. This CDR3 region has 11 residues. CDR3 nucleotide sequence: TGCAGCGCCCCCGGAGGGTATGGCTACACCTTC. Amino acid sequence: CSAPGGYGYTF.

This clonotype was counted many times. The V call is TRBV28, the J call TRBJ2-7; D may be TRBD1 (5 bases). The CDR3 length is 14 residues. The V and J ends lost 6 bases and 3 bases respectively, with 15 bases between them. Per germline, CDR1 MDHEN and CDR2 SYDVKM. The CDR3 region is CASRATQGFYEQYF. DNA for the CDR3: TGTGCCAGCAGAGCCACCCAGGGTTTCTACGAGCAGTACTTC.

The J gene is TRBJ1-6, the V gene TRBV3-1; D possibly corresponds to TRBD1 (6 bases). Trimming took off 3 bases at V and 7 bases at J, with 13 bases between the two ends. This CDR3 region has 15 residues. The germline V gene encodes CDR1 LGHDT and CDR2 YNNKEL (reference sequence). As DNA, the CDR3 is TGTGCCAGCAGCCAGGGACACCTGGACAATTCACCCCTCCACTTT. This encodes CASSQGHLDNSPLHF.

This clonotype occurred many times. The J gene is TRBJ1-2, the V gene TRBV6-2 or TRBV6-3; 10 positions match TRBD1. Germline V gene sequence: CDR1 MNHEY, CDR2 SVGEGT. This CDR3 is built from 15 residues. The V segment lost 4 bases and the J segment 7 bases; nucleotides outside the gene matches: 9. DNA of the CDR3: TGTGCCAGCAGTTTTTGGACAGGGGGGCGGGGTGGCTACACCTTC. Translated, it gives CASSFWTGGRGGYTF.

This clonotype was recorded many times. This sequence joins TRBV3-1 and TRBJ1-6; 11 positions match TRBD1. The CDR3 has 15 residues. V shed 4 bases, J shed 7 bases, and the junction held 3 bases outside the gene matches. Germline CDR1 and CDR2: LGHDT and YNNKEL (reference sequence). The CDR3 nucleotides read TGTGCCAGCAGCCCGGGGACAGGGGGGAATTCACCCCTCCACTTT. It encodes CASSPGTGGNSPLHF. Based on the CDR3 plus reference TRBV3-1 and TRBJ1-6, the full variable domain is DTAVSQTPKYLVTQMGNDKSIKCEQNLGHDTMYWYKQDSKKFLKIMFSYNNKELIINETVPNRFSPKSPDKAHLNLHINSLELGDSAVYFCASSPGTGGNSPLHFGNGTRLTVT.

This clonotype was recorded a few times. The chain has TRBV6-1 and TRBJ2-7; 7 nucleotides match TRBD1. CDR1 is MNHNS and CDR2 is SASEGT in the germline V gene. CDR3 size: 13 residues. After removal of 11 bases from V and 0 bases from J, the junction contained 7 bases not matched to a gene. The CDR3: CACADRPSYEQYF. The DNA of the CDR3 is TGTGCCTGCGCGGACAGGCCCTCCTACGAGCAGTACTTC.

This clonotype has only a few counts. The rearrangement uses TRBV6-4 and TRBJ2-3; 7 positions match TRBD2. Per the germline V gene, CDR1 is MRHNA and CDR2 is SNTAGT. The CDR3 covers 15 residues. V lost 3 bases to trimming and J lost 0 bases; unmatched junction nucleotides: 3. The CDR3 spells CASSEERGSTDTQYF. The CDR3 bases are TGTGCCAGCAGTGAGGAGCGGGGAAGCACAGATACGCAGTATTTT.

This clonotype has ten or more counts. This chain connects TRBV28 to TRBJ2-7; D may be TRBD1 (6 bases). The CDR3 consists of 14 residues. In germline, CDR1 is MDHEN, CDR2 SYDVKM. Trimming removed 7 bases from V and 3 bases from J, with 16 bases in between. The DNA for the CDR3 is TGTGCCAGCAAGGGACCAACAGGGTTCTACGAGCAGTACTTC. Translation: CASKGPTGFYEQYF.

This clonotype was observed a few times. J is TRBJ1-5 and V is TRBV3-1; tentatively, D is TRBD1 (5 bases). V was trimmed by 0 bases and J by 2 bases, leaving 8 bases between them. The CDR3 loop spans 15 amino acids. Looked up from germline, CDR1 is LGHDT and CDR2 is YNNKEL (reference sequence). CDR3 in DNA: TGTGCCAGCAGCCAAGATCGGGACGGCAATCAGCCCCAGCATTTT. It is translated as CASSQDRDGNQPQHF.

For this clonotype: A read error may account for a junction end that differs from germline. CDR3 coding DNA: TGTGCCAGTAGTATAGATCTTAAGACAGCAGATCAAGAGACCCGGTACTTC. Translated: CASSIDLKTADQETRYF. V gene TRBV19 combines with J gene TRBJ2-5; tentative D call: TRBD1 (5 bases). The CDR3 sequence is 17 residues long. CDR1 and CDR2 from the germline V gene are LNHDA and SQIVND (reference sequence).

J is TRBJ2-7 and V is TRBV19, with TRBD2 identical over 7 bases. With 5 bases clipped from V and 1 base from J, the junction kept 8 bases outside the gene matches. Germline CDR1 is LNHDA and CDR2 is SQIVND (reference sequence). The CDR3 runs to 15 residues. DNA of the CDR3: TGTGCCAGTAGTTCTTTGGGGGGGAGTTCCTACGAGCAGTACTTC. This translates into CASSSLGGSSYEQYF.

This clonotype was counted between two and nine times. V gene TRBV3-1 combines with J gene TRBJ2-6; D not resolved. Germline CDR1 LGHDT, CDR2 YNNKEL (reference sequence). Deletions cut 2 bases from V and 2 bases from J, with 1 base between. This CDR3 comprises 13 residues. As DNA, the CDR3 is TGTGCCAGCAGCCAAACTGGGGCCAACGTCCTGACTTTC. This translates into CASSQTGANVLTF.

V usage is TRBV19 and J usage is TRBJ1-1; 9 bases map to TRBD1. Germline V gene sequence: CDR1 LNHDA, CDR2 SQIVND (reference sequence). This CDR3 has 16 residues. The ends lost 11 bases at V and 1 base at J; junction bases unmatched: 14. The CDR3 bases are TGTGCCTCCTGGAATCAGGGGACAGGGCGGAACACTGAAGCTTTCTTT. This translates into CASWNQGTGRNTEAFF.

The genes are TRBV6-2 or TRBV6-3 and TRBJ2-5; TRBD1 is a possible D gene (5 bases). The ends were cut back, 3 bases at V and 2 bases at J, with 16 bases in the middle. Germline V gene lookup returns CDR1 MNHEY and CDR2 SVGEGT. The CDR3 covers 16 residues. In DNA, the CDR3 is TGTGCCAGCAGTTATATCGAGAAAGACAGTCAAGAGACCCAGTACTTC. Protein: CASSYIEKDSQETQYF.

This chain joins TRBV6-2 or TRBV6-3 and TRBJ2-3; possible D gene TRBD2, 6 bases. Trimming shortened V by 7 bases and J by 2 bases, and 19 bases separated the two germline ends. CDR1 MNHEY and CDR2 SVGEGT come from the germline V gene. The CDR3 sequence is 16 residues long. CDR3 sequence reads: CASTPLNGLNTDTQYF. DNA of the CDR3: TGTGCCAGCACACCCCTCAACGGACTAAACACAGATACGCAGTATTTT.

This clonotype was detected many times. The junction shows a germline mismatch at one end, possibly a read error. The chain is built from TRBV28 and TRBJ2-5; 10 nucleotides agree with TRBD1. This CDR3 has 17 amino acids. Germline V CDR1 and CDR2: MDHEN, SYDVKM. Written as DNA, the CDR3 is TGTGCCAGCAATTTAACCCCATCGACAGGGGGCAGAGGGACCCAGTACTTC. This translates into CASNLTPSTGGRGTQYF.